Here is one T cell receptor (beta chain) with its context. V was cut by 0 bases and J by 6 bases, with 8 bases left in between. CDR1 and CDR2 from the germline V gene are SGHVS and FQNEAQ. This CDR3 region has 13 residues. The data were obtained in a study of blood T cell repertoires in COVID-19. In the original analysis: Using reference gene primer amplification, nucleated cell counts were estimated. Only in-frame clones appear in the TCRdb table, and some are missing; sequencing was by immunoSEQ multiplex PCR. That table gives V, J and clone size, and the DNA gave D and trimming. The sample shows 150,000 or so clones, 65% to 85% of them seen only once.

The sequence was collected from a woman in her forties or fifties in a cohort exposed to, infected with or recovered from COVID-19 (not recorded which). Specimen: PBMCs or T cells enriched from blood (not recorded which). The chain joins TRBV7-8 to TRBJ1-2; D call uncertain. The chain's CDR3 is CASSLARQDGYTF. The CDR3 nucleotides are TGTGCCAGCAGCTTAGCGAGGCAAGATGGCTACACCTTC.